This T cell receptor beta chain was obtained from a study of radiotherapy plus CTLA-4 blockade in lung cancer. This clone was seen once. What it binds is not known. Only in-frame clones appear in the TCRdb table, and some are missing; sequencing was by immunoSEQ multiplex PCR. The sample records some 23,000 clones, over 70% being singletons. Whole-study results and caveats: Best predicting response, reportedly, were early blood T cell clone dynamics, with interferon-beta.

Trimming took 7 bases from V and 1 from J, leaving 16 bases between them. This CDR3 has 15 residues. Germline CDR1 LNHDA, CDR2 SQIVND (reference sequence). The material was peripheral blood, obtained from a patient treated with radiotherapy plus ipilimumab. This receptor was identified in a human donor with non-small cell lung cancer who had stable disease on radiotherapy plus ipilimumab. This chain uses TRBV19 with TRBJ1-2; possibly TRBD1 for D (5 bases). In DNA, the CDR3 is TGTGCCAGTATCCCCCAAACAGGCTTTAACTATGGCTACACCTTC. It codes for CASIPQTGFNYGYTF. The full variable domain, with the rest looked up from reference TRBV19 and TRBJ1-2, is DGGITQSPKYLFRKEGQNVTLSCEQNLNHDAMYWYRQDPGQGLRLIYYSQIVNDFQKGDIAEGYSVSREKKESFPLTVTSAQKNPTAFYLCASIPQTGFNYGYTFGSGTRLTVV.